What follows describes a single T cell receptor beta chain. Antigen specificity is unknown. The CDR3 is 14 residues long. The germline gives CDR1 MNHNS, CDR2 SASEGT. J lost 1 base, V lost 4 bases, and 2 bases had no gene match. Sequenced by immunoSEQ multiplex PCR; TCRdb stores in-frame clones only, minus some. The table shows about 110,000 clones, with approximately 89% occurring only once. The data are from a study of OX40 agonist ivuxolimab in advanced cancers. Study context: Partial responses were achieved by three patients, one with hepatocellular carcinoma and two with cutaneous melanoma. General study findings and limits: Patients who responded partially at 0.1-3.0 mg/kg showed clonal expansion ranking among the lowest. Blood T cells, both CD4+ and CD8+, expanded clonally by week 6 at 0.1 to 3.0 mg/kg.

Sequenced material: CD4+ or CD8+ T cells sorted from blood, taken in a trial of the OX40 agonist ivuxolimab. This clonotype was sampled from an adult with an advanced solid tumor such as melanoma, head and neck, liver or kidney cancer. This rearrangement joins TRBV6-1 to TRBJ1-1, with 8 bases identical to TRBD1. The CDR3 is CASSVQGANTEAFF. CDR3 DNA sequence: TGTGCCAGCAGTGTGCAGGGGGCGAACACTGAAGCTTTCTTT.